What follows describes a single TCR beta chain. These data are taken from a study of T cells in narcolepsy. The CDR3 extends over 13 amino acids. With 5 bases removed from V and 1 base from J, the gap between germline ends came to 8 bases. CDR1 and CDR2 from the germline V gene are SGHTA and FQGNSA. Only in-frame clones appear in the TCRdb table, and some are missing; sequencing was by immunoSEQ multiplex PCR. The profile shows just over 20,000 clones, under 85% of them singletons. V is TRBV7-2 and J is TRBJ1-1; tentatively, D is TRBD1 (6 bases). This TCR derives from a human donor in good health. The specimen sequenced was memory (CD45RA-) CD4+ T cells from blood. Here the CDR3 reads CASSVGQNTEAFF. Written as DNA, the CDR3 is TGTGCCAGCAGCGTGGGACAGAACACTGAAGCTTTCTTT.